This T cell receptor beta chain was observed in a study of T cell changes during pregnancy in multiple sclerosis. V lost 2 bases to trimming and J lost 0 bases, with 10 bases between them. Germline V gene data show CDR1 as MGHRA and CDR2 as YSYEKL. The CDR3 has 15 amino acids. TCRdb's table, derived via immunoSEQ multiplex PCR, lists solely in-frame clones and lacks some. The sample contains roughly 30,000 clones, approximately 89% of which appear only once. The TCR originated in a female donor with multiple sclerosis, enrolled in a pregnancy study. This chain connects TRBV4-1 to TRBJ1-1, with unresolved D. This specimen was CD8+ T cells from peripheral blood mononuclear cells, taken in the first trimester of pregnancy. The CDR3 is CASSQRRAMNTEAFF. CDR3 bases: TGCGCCAGCAGCCAAAGGCGGGCTATGAACACTGAAGCTTTCTTT.